The 2 T cell receptor beta chains listed next were all sequenced from one sample in a study of immune cell composition in non-small cell lung cancer. The table came from immunoSEQ multiplex PCR; TCRdb's copy has only in-frame clones and leaves some out. The sample carries 6,700 or so clones, 67% recorded once. Normal lung sampling was at least 3 cm from the tumour, as distant as possible. The sample consisted of non-adjacent lung tissue. These receptors were obtained from a human donor with non-small cell lung cancer.

In its sample, this clone was seen a few times. V usage is TRBV27 and J usage is TRBJ2-7, with a tentative D call TRBD1 (6 bases). Germline lookup yields CDR1 MNHEY and CDR2 SMNVEV (reference sequence). The CDR3 spans 14 residues. V lost 6 bases and J lost 4, with 16 bases in between. The CDR3 coding sequence is TGTGCCAGCAGCATACAGGGTTTTATGTACGAGCAGTACTTC. This encodes CASSIQGFMYEQYF.

The chain joins TRBV30 to TRBJ2-3, with 13 nucleotides matching TRBD2. Germline lookup yields CDR1 GTSNPN and CDR2 SVGIG (reference sequence). Germline trimming cut 0 bases from V and 8 bases from J; bases unmatched to any gene: 8. CDR3 length: 16 amino acids. The CDR3: CAWSVTLAGGAATQYF. The DNA for the CDR3 is TGTGCCTGGAGTGTGACACTAGCGGGGGGGGCAGCTACGCAGTATTTT. The full variable domain, its missing parts supplied by reference TRBV30 and TRBJ2-3, is SQTIHQWPATLVQPVGSPLSLECTVEGTSNPNLYWYRQAAGRGLQLLFYSVGIGQISSEVPQNLSASRPQDRQFILSSKKLLLSDSGFYLCAWSVTLAGGAATQYFGPGTRLTVL.